Given below is one T cell receptor beta chain in context. The data were obtained in a study of blood T cell repertoires in COVID-19. Study overall: The United States, Italy and Spain were the sources of the acute and convalescent COVID-19 samples. PBMCs, B-cell-depleted T cells, or T cells were the source of the cDNA or gDNA that made up the material.

The authors' processing: Nucleated cell counts were estimated from reference gene primer amplification. Produced via immunoSEQ multiplex PCR; TCRdb's table is partial and in-frame only. V and J calls and clone size come straight from that table; D and trimming were deduced from the DNA. The sample has under 200,000 clones; 65% to 90% are singletons. Specimen: peripheral blood. The receptor comes from a human donor in a cohort sampled during active COVID-19.

For the CDR3, the DNA is TGTGCCAGCACCCCTGCGGGGGGCGGGGGGGAGACCCAGTACTTC. Protein sequence: CASTPAGGGGETQYF. The chain couples TRBV6-5 to TRBJ2-5; 8 positions agree with TRBD2. V trimming: 7 bases; J trimming: 5 bases; junction bases outside the gene matches: 12. The CDR3 runs to 15 residues. Germline V gives CDR1 MNHEY, CDR2 SVGAGI.